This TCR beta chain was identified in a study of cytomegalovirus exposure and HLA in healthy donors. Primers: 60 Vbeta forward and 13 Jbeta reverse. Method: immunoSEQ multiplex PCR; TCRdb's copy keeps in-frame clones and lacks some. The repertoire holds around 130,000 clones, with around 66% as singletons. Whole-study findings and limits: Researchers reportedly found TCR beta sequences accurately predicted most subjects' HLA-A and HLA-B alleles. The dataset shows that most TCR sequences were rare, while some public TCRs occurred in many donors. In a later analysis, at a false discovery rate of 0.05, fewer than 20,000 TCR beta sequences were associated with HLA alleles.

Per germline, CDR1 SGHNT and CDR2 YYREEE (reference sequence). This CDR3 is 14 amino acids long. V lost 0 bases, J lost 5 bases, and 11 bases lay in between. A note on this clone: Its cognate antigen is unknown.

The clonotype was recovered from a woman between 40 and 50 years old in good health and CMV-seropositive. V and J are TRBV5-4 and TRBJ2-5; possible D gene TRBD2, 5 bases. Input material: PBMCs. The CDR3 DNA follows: TGTGCCAGCAGCTTGGAAGGAGGCCGGGAGACCCAGTACTTC. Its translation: CASSLEGGRETQYF.